This T cell receptor (beta chain) was identified in a study of Graves' ophthalmopathy and Graves' hyperthyroidism. This clonotype was detected only a few times. Its antigen is not known. The authors amplified TCR beta CDR3 regions, and they did so from RNA transcripts for repertoire sequencing. HTBI-primed first-round RT-PCR preceded second-round multiplex PCR. TCRdb reprocessed the multiplex PCR reads with MiXCR, giving one entry per CDR3 protein. The data hold around 1,000,000 distinct CDR3 sequences, with roughly two fifths observed a single time. Study-wide results and limits: Most clonotypes expanded in thyroid above 0.001 frequency were present in blood too. A 13-signature model separated ophthalmopathy from stable hyperthyroidism, about 90% sensitivity, approximately 84% specificity.

The receptor was derived from an adult man with Graves' hyperthyroidism. Material: peripheral blood or thyroid tissue (not recorded which).

In DNA form, the CDR3 reads TGTGCCAGCAGCCCACCAACAGGGGGACTTGAGACCCAGTACTTC. Translation: CASSPPTGGLETQYF. V gene TRBV5-4 combines with J gene TRBJ2-5; TRBD1 matches 8 bases. CDR3 size: 15 residues. Germline-derived CDR1 and CDR2 are SGHNT and YYREEE (reference sequence). V was pared by 4 bases and J by 5 bases, with 10 bases of the junction left unmatched.